This T cell receptor beta chain was found in a study of shared clonotypes between healthy human individuals. Study results and caveats: Compared with memory subsets, naive subsets generally had larger estimated richness.

V trimming: 5 bases; J trimming: 5 bases; junction bases outside the gene matches: 6. In germline, CDR1 is SGHAT, CDR2 FQNNGV. This CDR3 comprises 16 residues. Assay used: immunoSEQ multiplex PCR; TCRdb lists only in-frame clones, some missing. Among about 95,000 clones listed, 65% to 70% were seen once. This clone was counted many times. Its target is unknown. The J gene is TRBJ2-1, the V gene TRBV11-2; TRBD2 matches 13 bases. This clonotype was obtained from a young man in good health. Sequenced input: memory CD8+ T cells sorted from blood. Subset given: CD45RO+ cells pooled with CCR7-negative TemRA cells. In DNA, the CDR3 is TGTGCCAGCAGCCTACGGACTAGCGGGGGTAACAATGAGCAGTTCTTC. It encodes CASSLRTSGGNNEQFF.